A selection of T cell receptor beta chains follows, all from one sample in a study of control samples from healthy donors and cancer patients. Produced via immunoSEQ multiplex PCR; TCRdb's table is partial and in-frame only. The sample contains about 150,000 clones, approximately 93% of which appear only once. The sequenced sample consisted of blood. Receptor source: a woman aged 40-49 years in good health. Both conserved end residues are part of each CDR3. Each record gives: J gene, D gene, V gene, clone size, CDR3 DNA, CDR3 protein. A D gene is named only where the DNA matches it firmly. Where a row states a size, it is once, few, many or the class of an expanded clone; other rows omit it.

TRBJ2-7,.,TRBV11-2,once,TGTGCCAGCAGCTTAGGCAGGGTAGTCTACGAGCAGTACTTC,CASSLGRVVYEQYF
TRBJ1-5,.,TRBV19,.,TGTGCCAGTAGTATCGACCCCGGGACTTGGGATAGCAATCAGCCCCAGCATTTT,CASSIDPGTWDSNQPQHF
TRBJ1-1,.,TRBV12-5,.,TGTGCTAGTGGTTTGGTAAAAATCTTAGACCCTCAGGGGAACACTGAAGCTTTCTTT,CASGLVKILDPQGNTEAFF
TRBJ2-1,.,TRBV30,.,TGTGCCTGGAATGGCTTAGGAGGGCCCTACAATGAGCAGTTCTTC,CAWNGLGGPYNEQFF
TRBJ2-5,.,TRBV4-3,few,TGCGCCAGCAGCGTACGACCCCGTGAAGAGACCCAGTACTTC,CASSVRPREETQYF
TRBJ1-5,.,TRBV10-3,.,TGTGCCATCAGCCCTGGGGGGGATCAGCCCCAGCATTTT,CAISPGGDQPQHF
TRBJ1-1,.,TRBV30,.,TGTGCCTGGAGCTCGAACCCGACTGAAGCTTTCTTT,CAWSSNPTEAFF
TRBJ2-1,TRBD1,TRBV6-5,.,TGTGCCAGCAGGGGACAGCGCTACAATGAGCAGTTCTTC,CASRGQRYNEQFF
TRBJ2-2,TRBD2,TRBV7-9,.,TGTGCCAGCAGCCGTCGGGACTACCTGAACACCGGGGAGCTGTTTTTT,CASSRRDYLNTGELFF
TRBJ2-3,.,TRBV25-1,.,TGTGCCAGCAACAGCGCAGATACGCAGTATTTT,CASNSADTQYF
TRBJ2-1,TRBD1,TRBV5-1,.,TGCGCCAGCAGCTTGATGACAGGGGACAATGAGCAGTTCTTC,CASSLMTGDNEQFF
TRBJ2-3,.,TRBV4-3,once,TGCGCCAGCAGCCAAGAAAGCGGGCGTGTAGATACGCAGTATTTT,CASSQESGRVDTQYF
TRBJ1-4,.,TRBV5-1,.,TGCGCCAGCAGCTTGGGGCGTAGGGTTACTAATGAAAAACTGTTTTTT,CASSLGRRVTNEKLFF
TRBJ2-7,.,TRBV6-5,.,TGTGCCAGCAGTTACCGGGGGTACTCCTACGAGCAGTACTTC,CASSYRGYSYEQYF
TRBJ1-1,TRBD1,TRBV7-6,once,TGTGCCAGCAGCTCGCGACAGGGAGGGTCGGCTTTCTTT,CASSSRQGGSAFF
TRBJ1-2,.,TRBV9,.,TGTGCCAGCACCCTCCAGCCAGCGGAGGGTTATGGCTACACCTTC,CASTLQPAEGYGYTF
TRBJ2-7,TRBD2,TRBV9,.,TGTGCCAGCAGCGCTCTAGCGGGACCCTTCTACGAGCAGTACTTC,CASSALAGPFYEQYF
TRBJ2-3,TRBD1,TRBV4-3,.,TGCGCCAGCAGCCACGGACAGGGGGCTGGAGATACGCAGTATTTT,CASSHGQGAGDTQYF
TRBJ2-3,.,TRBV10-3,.,TGTGCCATCAGTGATTTGGGGGCTTCAGGAGATACGCAGTATTTT,CAISDLGASGDTQYF
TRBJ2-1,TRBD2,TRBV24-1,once,TGTGCCACCAGTGCCCCGGGACTAGCGGGAAGAGGCAATGAGCAGTTCTTC,CATSAPGLAGRGNEQFF
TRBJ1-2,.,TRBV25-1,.,TGTGCCAGCAGCAATGAGGCCTATGGCTACACCTTC,CASSNEAYGYTF
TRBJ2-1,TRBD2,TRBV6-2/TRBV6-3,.,TGTGCCAGCAGTTACAGCGGGAGGTCGGTCGGAAATGAGCAGTTCTTC,CASSYSGRSVGNEQFF
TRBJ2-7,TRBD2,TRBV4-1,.,TGCGCCAGCAGCCCCCAGCGGGGGAGCGCCTACGAGCAGTACTTC,CASSPQRGSAYEQYF
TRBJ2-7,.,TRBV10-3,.,TGTGCCATCTCGGAAGGGGGCTCCTACGAGCAGTACTTC,CAISEGGSYEQYF
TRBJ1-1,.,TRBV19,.,TGTGCCAGTAGCACCCCCGGGGCCGGGGAAGCTGAAGCTTTCTTT,CASSTPGAGEAEAFF
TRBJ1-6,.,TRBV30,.,TGTGCCTGGAGGGGGGGCAGACAATACTCCTATAATTCACCCCTCCACTTT,CAWRGGRQYSYNSPLHF
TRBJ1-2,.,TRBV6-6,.,TGTGCCAGCAGTTACTTGACAGGCGGCGGCTACACCTTC,CASSYLTGGGYTF
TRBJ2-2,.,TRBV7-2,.,TGTGCCAGCAGCTTTCAGGGGACCGGGGAGCTGTTTTTT,CASSFQGTGELFF
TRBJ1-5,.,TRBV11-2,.,TGTGCCAGCAGCTTAGACCCCAGGGCGGATCAGCCCCAGCATTTT,CASSLDPRADQPQHF
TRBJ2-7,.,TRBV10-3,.,TGTGCCATCAGTGAGTCGGAAAAGAGGGCACTCGAGCAGTACTTC,CAISESEKRALEQYF
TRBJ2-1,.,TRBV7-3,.,TGTGCCAGCAGCTTCGACGTGTACAATGAGCAGTTCTTC,CASSFDVYNEQFF
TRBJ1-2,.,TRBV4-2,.,TGTGCCAGCAGCCCCGAGGCGCGGGGCGCGCTCTATGGCTACACCTTC,CASSPEARGALYGYTF
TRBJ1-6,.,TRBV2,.,TGTGCCACTATGGACGTGGCGCGAGGCTCACCCCTCCACTTT,CATMDVARGSPLHF
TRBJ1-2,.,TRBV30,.,TGTGCCTGGAATAAACTCGCGGGGTTTCCTGGCTACACCTTC,CAWNKLAGFPGYTF
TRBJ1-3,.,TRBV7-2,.,TGTGCCAGCAGCCCCAGGGGCCTCTCTGGAAACACCATATATTTT,CASSPRGLSGNTIYF
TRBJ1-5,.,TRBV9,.,TGTGCCAGCAGCGTAGGGGCAGATAATCAGCCCCAGCATTTT,CASSVGADNQPQHF
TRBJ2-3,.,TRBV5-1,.,TGCGCCAGCAGCCCTTTATCCGGAGATAGGGCAGATACGCAGTATTTT,CASSPLSGDRADTQYF